The following is a T cell receptor beta chain sequence with its context. Per germline, CDR1 MNHEY and CDR2 SVGEGT. This CDR3 comprises 17 residues. V dropped 7 bases and J dropped 0; count of bases not matched to a gene: 14. Using immunoSEQ multiplex PCR, the repertoire was profiled, and TCRdb retains in-frame clones only, with some absent. Altogether approximately 100,000 clones are present, 70% to 90% being singletons, with the ten largest covering around 2.1%. The data derive from a study of control samples from healthy donors and cancer patients. The TCR sequence derives from a middle-aged woman in good health. The chain carries TRBV6-2 or TRBV6-3 and TRBJ2-7; TRBD1 matches 8 bases. Sequencing was carried out using blood. The CDR3: CASTPHPGQVFSYEQYF. In nucleotides, the CDR3 is TGTGCCAGCACCCCTCACCCGGGACAGGTCTTCTCCTACGAGCAGTACTTC.